The present TCR beta chain was sequenced within a study of graft-versus-host responses after intestinal transplantation. About the research overall: Multivisceral, liver-intestinal, or isolated intestinal transplants were given to recipients.

Using immunoSEQ multiplex PCR, the repertoire was profiled, and TCRdb retains in-frame clones only, with some absent. Altogether 35,000 to 45,000 clones are present, roughly 89% being singletons, with the ten largest covering approximately 7.1%. This CDR3 is built from 14 residues. In germline, CDR1 is MGHRA, CDR2 YSYEKL. The J segment lost 4 bases and the V segment lost 4 bases, leaving 4 bases of the junction unmatched. The sequence was collected from a human patient who received an intestinal transplant, so some T cells may come from the graft donor. This material consisted of PBMCs, taken 267 days after transplant. The gene calls are TRBV4-1 and TRBJ2-7; TRBD1 matches at 10 bases. For the CDR3, the DNA is TGCGCCAGCAGCCCGGGACAGGGGAAATACGAGCAGTACTTC. Translation: CASSPGQGKYEQYF.